This TCR beta chain stems from a study of OX40 agonist ivuxolimab in advanced cancers. Profiling relied on immunoSEQ multiplex PCR, and the TCRdb table lists in-frame clones only, not all of them. The table records tens of thousands of clones, roughly four fifths of them present only once. This receptor was identified in an adult with an advanced solid tumor such as melanoma, head and neck, liver or kidney cancer. The sample consisted of CD4+ or CD8+ T cells sorted from blood, taken in a trial of the OX40 agonist ivuxolimab.

The DNA for the CDR3 is TGTGCCACCAGCACGGGACAGGGTGTAGAGACCCAGTACTTC. Translation gives CATSTGQGVETQYF. The rearrangement links TRBV15 to TRBJ2-5, with 9 bases matching TRBD1. J lost 4 bases, V lost 4 bases, and 4 bases had no gene match. The CDR3 contains 14 residues. In germline, CDR1 is LNHNV, CDR2 YYDKDF (reference sequence).